The rows below give T cell receptor beta chains drawn from one sample of a study of blood T cell repertoires in COVID-19. Produced via immunoSEQ multiplex PCR; TCRdb's table is partial and in-frame only. Seen here are approximately 200,000 clones, roughly 80% observed once, and the top ten hold about 10%. Sequenced sample: peripheral blood. Every receptor here comes from a woman older than 75 with acute or convalescent COVID-19. CDR3s include the opening cysteine and the closing phenylalanine or tryptophan. D genes are given only for firm matches. Size values are once, few and many counts, or a class for expanded clones, and some rows have none.

v_call	d_call	j_call	cdr3_length	clone_size	cdr3_nt	cdr3_aa
TRBV20-1	-	TRBJ1-1	11	-	TGCAGTGCTCCAGACGCGGCGGTTGCTTTCTTT	CSAPDAAVAFF
TRBV2	TRBD1	TRBJ1-2	13	-	TGTGCCAACCCAAGGGGACAGGGCTATGGCTACACCTTC	CANPRGQGYGYTF
TRBV29-1	-	TRBJ2-5	10	-	TGCAGCGTGAGGGAAGAGACCCAGTACTTC	CSVREETQYF
TRBV29-1	TRBD1	TRBJ2-7	12	-	TGCAGCGTACAACAGGGGACCTACGAGCAGTACTTC	CSVQQGTYEQYF
TRBV6-2/TRBV6-3	-	TRBJ2-7	17	-	TGTGCCAGCAGCTTAGCCCTCAGGGCGGCGGTGGCCTACGAGCAGTACTTC	CASSLALRAAVAYEQYF
TRBV7-9	TRBD2	TRBJ2-1	16	-	TGTGCCAGCAGCCCGGGGGGGCAGGGCTCCTACAATGAGCAGTTCTTC	CASSPGGQGSYNEQFF
TRBV29-1	-	TRBJ1-1	10	-	TGCAGCGTTGGGACAGCTGAAGCTTTCTTT	CSVGTAEAFF
TRBV28	TRBD2	TRBJ2-7	15	-	TGTGCCAGCAATCGGGGGGAAGGGGCTTCTTACGAGCAGTACTTC	CASNRGEGASYEQYF
TRBV7-2	-	TRBJ2-2	15	once	TGTGCCAGCAGCCTTGGGGGAGGAGAGACCGGGGAGCTGTTTTTT	CASSLGGGETGELFF
TRBV4-3	-	TRBJ1-2	15	-	TGCGCCAGCAGCCCTACTTTAGGACCCGGGAATGGCTACACCTTC	CASSPTLGPGNGYTF
TRBV30	-	TRBJ1-1	15	-	TGTGCCTGGAGTCAGTACGGACTTGGGAACACTGAAGCTTTCTTT	CAWSQYGLGNTEAFF
TRBV2	-	TRBJ1-1	17	-	TGTGCCAGCATCCCACCGGGGACACCACTATTGAACACTGAAGCTTTCTTT	CASIPPGTPLLNTEAFF
TRBV9	-	TRBJ1-6	14	-	TGTGCCAGCAGCGTAGGAGGCATACGATCACCCCTCCACTTT	CASSVGGIRSPLHF
TRBV29-1	TRBD1	TRBJ2-7	12	-	TGCAGCGGCGGAACAGGGGATGGCGAGCAGTACTTC	CSGGTGDGEQYF
TRBV30	-	TRBJ2-7	12	-	TGTGCCTGGAGTTTGGGCAGTTACGAGCAGTACTTC	CAWSLGSYEQYF
TRBV5-1	TRBD1	TRBJ1-1	16	-	TGCGCCAGCAGCTCGACACAGGGGGGGATGAACACTGAAGCTTTCTTT	CASSSTQGGMNTEAFF
TRBV24-1	-	TRBJ1-1	13	-	TGTGCCACCAGTGTAACGGGAGGGGCTGAAGCTTTCTTT	CATSVTGGAEAFF
TRBV25-1	TRBD1	TRBJ1-5	14	-	TGTGCCAGCAGCGGGGACAGGGTTATGGAGCCCCAGCATTTT	CASSGDRVMEPQHF
TRBV6-2/TRBV6-3	-	TRBJ2-3	15	-	TGTGCCAGCAGTCTACTTGAGCCGGGGACAGATACGCAGTATTTT	CASSLLEPGTDTQYF
TRBV4-3	-	TRBJ1-1	12	-	TGCGCCAGCAGGCGGGGGTCCGCTGAAGCTTTCTTT	CASRRGSAEAFF
TRBV7-2	TRBD1	TRBJ2-3	15	-	TGTGCCAGCAGCTTAGAGGACAGGGGGTTAGATACGCAGTATTTT	CASSLEDRGLDTQYF
TRBV6-1	TRBD1	TRBJ1-3	15	-	TGTGCCAGCTCCCGGGGACAGGGATCTGGAAACACCATATATTTT	CASSRGQGSGNTIYF
TRBV4-1	TRBD1	TRBJ2-3	14	-	TGCGCCAGCAGCCAGGGACAGGCTACAGATACGCAGTATTTT	CASSQGQATDTQYF
TRBV28	-	TRBJ2-3	13	-	TGTGCCAGCAGCCCGACACACACAGATACGCAGTATTTT	CASSPTHTDTQYF
TRBV4-3	-	TRBJ2-1	16	once	TGCGCCAGCAGCCAGGGTATAGGGGTTTACTACAATGAGCAGTTCTTC	CASSQGIGVYYNEQFF
TRBV27	TRBD2	TRBJ2-1	16	-	TGTGCCAGCAGTTTTATTAGCGGGGGGGCCATAAATGAGCAGTTCTTC	CASSFISGGAINEQFF
TRBV7-3	-	TRBJ2-6	16	-	TGTGCCAGCAGCTTAAATGGAGGCTCTGGGGCCAACGTCCTGACTTTC	CASSLNGGSGANVLTF
TRBV18	TRBD1	TRBJ1-2	16	-	TGTGCCAGCTCACCCGGACAGGGGTCGGTTAACTATGGCTACACCTTC	CASSPGQGSVNYGYTF
TRBV27	-	TRBJ1-5	15	-	TGTGCCAGCAGTTTCGTGCAGGGAAGCAATCAGCCCCAGCATTTT	CASSFVQGSNQPQHF
TRBV18	-	TRBJ1-1	15	few	TGTGCCAGCTCACCTAACCGGGAGCCGGGGACTGAAGCTTTCTTT	CASSPNREPGTEAFF
TRBV6-2/TRBV6-3	TRBD2	TRBJ2-1	20	-	TGTGCCAGCAGTTATTTTTTAGGTAGCGGGGGGTCAAGCTCCTACAATGAGCAGTTCTTC	CASSYFLGSGGSSSYNEQFF
TRBV12-3/TRBV12-4	TRBD1	TRBJ1-2	12	-	TGTGCCAGCAGACTCGGACAGGCTGCCTACACCTTC	CASRLGQAAYTF
TRBV19	TRBD2	TRBJ2-1	18	-	TGTGCCAGTAGTATAGGAGGGACTAGCGGACTCTCCTACAATGAGCAGTTCTTC	CASSIGGTSGLSYNEQFF
TRBV19	-	TRBJ2-3	16	-	TGTGCCAGTAGTGGGAGACTACCGGGGGGCACAGATACGCAGTATTTT	CASSGRLPGGTDTQYF
TRBV6-5	TRBD1	TRBJ1-2	15	once	TGTGCCAGCAGTTACTCTGGGACAGGGGTTTATAGCTACACCTTC	CASSYSGTGVYSYTF
TRBV5-1	-	TRBJ2-3	15	-	TGCGCCAGCAGCTTGTGGGGGGACAGCACAGATACGCAGTATTTT	CASSLWGDSTDTQYF
TRBV19	TRBD1	TRBJ1-5	14	once	TGTGCCAGTAGTGGACAGGGGCATAATCAGCCCCAGCATTTT	CASSGQGHNQPQHF
TRBV7-9	-	TRBJ1-2	11	-	TGTGCCAGCAGCTTAGTGTCAGGTTTTACCTTC	CASSLVSGFTF
TRBV6-5	TRBD2	TRBJ2-1	14	-	TGTGCCAGCAGTTCGGGCGGGGGGGTCCATGAGCAGTTCTTC	CASSSGGGVHEQFF
TRBV27	TRBD1	TRBJ2-3	13	-	TGTGCCAGCAGAAGGACAGGGGAAGATACGCAGTATTTT	CASRRTGEDTQYF